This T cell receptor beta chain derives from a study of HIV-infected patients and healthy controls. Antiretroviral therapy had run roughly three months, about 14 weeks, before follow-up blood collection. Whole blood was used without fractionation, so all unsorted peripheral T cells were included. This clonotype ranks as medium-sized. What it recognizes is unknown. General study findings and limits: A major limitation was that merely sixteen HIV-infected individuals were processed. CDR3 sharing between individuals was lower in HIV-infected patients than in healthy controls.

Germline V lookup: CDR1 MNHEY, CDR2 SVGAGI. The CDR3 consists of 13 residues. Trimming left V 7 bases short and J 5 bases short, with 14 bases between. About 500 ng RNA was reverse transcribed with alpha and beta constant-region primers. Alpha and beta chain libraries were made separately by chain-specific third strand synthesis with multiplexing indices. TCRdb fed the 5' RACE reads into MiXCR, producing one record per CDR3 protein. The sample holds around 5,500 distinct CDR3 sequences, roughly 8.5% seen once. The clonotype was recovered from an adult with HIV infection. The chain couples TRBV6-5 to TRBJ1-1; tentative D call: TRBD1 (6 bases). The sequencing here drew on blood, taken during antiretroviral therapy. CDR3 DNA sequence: TGTGCCAGCAATCGGGGGGCGAGGACTGAAGCTTTCTTT. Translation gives CASNRGARTEAFF.